The entry below gives a single TCR beta chain sequence along with its context. Its cognate antigen is unknown. Amplification used 60 Vbeta primers and 13 Jbeta primers. Here immunoSEQ multiplex PCR was the method, and the copy in TCRdb shows in-frame clones only, minus some. The profile covers some 65,000 clones, with approximately 71% appearing a single time and 20% to 25% taken by the ten largest. Germline-derived CDR1 and CDR2 are MGHRA and YSYEKL. The CDR3 is 15 residues long. V lost 5 bases to trimming and J lost 2 bases; unmatched junction nucleotides: 8. This entry is derived from a study of cytomegalovirus exposure and HLA in healthy donors. Findings of the study overall: The HLA-A and HLA-B alleles of most subjects were reportedly predicted accurately from TCR beta sequences. A prior analysis recorded that most TCR beta V segments were productive about 87% or about 30% of the time. HLA allele associations emerged for around 15,000 TCR beta sequences in a later analysis, at 0.05 false discovery rate.

This chain uses TRBV4-1 with TRBJ1-2; 7 bases match TRBD1. This sequence was found in a woman in her 40s in good health and CMV-seropositive. The sequencing sample was made of PBMCs. The CDR3 bases are TGCGCCAGCAGCTCCCACATGGGACAGAACTATGGCTACACCTTC. Amino acid sequence: CASSSHMGQNYGYTF.